This entry lists 28 T cell receptor beta chains sequenced from one sample in a study of identical twins' blood T cells. One entry per CDR3 protein, called by TCRdb with MiXCR from the 5' RACE reads. There are around 380,000 distinct CDR3 sequences in the sample; roughly 30% occur only once, and 6% to 7% lies in the top ten. Sequencing was done on a sample of PBMCs. The receptors come from a woman aged 18-49 years in good health.

The CDR3 bases are TGTGCCAGCAGCCCGGGGCGGATCTATGGCTACACCTTC. It yields the protein CASSPGRIYGYTF. The chain links TRBV16 to TRBJ1-2; tentatively, D is TRBD1 (5 bases). There are 13 residues in the CDR3. Between the trimmed V and J ends, which lost 4 bases and 4 bases, there was a span of 10 bases. The germline CDR1 and CDR2 sequences are KGHSY and FQNENV.

This clonotype was seen a single time. This sequence joins TRBV7-9 and TRBJ1-5; a possible D gene is TRBD1 (6 bases). Trimming stripped 2 bases from V and 5 bases from J, with 19 bases between. Looked up from germline, CDR1 is SEHNR and CDR2 is FQNEAQ (reference sequence). There are 17 residues in the CDR3. The CDR3 DNA reads TGTGCCAGCAGCTTACAACCCATAGGACAGCAATATCAGCCCCAGCATTTT. Its protein product is CASSLQPIGQQYQPQHF.

This sequence joins TRBV6-4 and TRBJ2-1; TRBD1 matches at 8 bases. The germline V gene encodes CDR1 MRHNA and CDR2 SNTAGT. With 8 bases clipped from V and 4 bases from J, the junction kept 4 bases outside the gene matches. The CDR3 contains 13 residues. Here the CDR3 DNA reads TGTGCCAGCGCCCGGGACAGGTACAATGAGCAGTTCTTC. Protein sequence: CASARDRYNEQFF.

This clonotype was detected a few times. This sequence joins TRBV29-1 and TRBJ2-1; D possibly corresponds to TRBD1 (7 bases). This CDR3 is built from 16 residues. V lost 2 bases, J lost 5 bases, and 19 bases lay in between. Germline lookup yields CDR1 SQVTM and CDR2 ANQGSEA. Written as DNA, the CDR3 is TGCAGCGTTGAACAGGGGGGTTATGGTATGGACAATGAGCAGTTCTTC. Translation: CSVEQGGYGMDNEQFF.

This clonotype was counted at least ten times. The V and J genes are TRBV2 and TRBJ2-5, with a tentative D call TRBD2 (5 bases). This CDR3 comprises 12 residues. V was shortened by 6 bases and J by 5 bases, with 10 bases between the two germline ends. Germline CDR1 SNHLY, CDR2 FYNNEI. In DNA form, the CDR3 reads TGTGCCAGCAGATTGGGAGCGGAGACCCAGTACTTC. Encoded protein: CASRLGAETQYF. Drawing the rest from reference TRBV2 and TRBJ2-5, the complete variable domain is EPEVTQTPSHQVTQMGQEVILRCVPISNHLYFYWYRQILGQKVEFLVSFYNNEISEKSEIFDDQFSVERPDGSNFTLKIRSTKLEDSAMYFCASRLGAETQYFGPGTRLLVL.

This clonotype has at least ten counts. V gene TRBV19 combines with J gene TRBJ1-5; perhaps TRBD1 as D (5 bases). Germline V gives CDR1 LNHDA, CDR2 SQIVND (reference sequence). The CDR3 spans 15 residues. Trimming removed 6 bases from V and 3 bases from J, with 15 bases in between. For the CDR3, the DNA is TGTGCCAGTAGCCCGGGACGTAGAATCAATCAGCCCCAGCATTTT. Its protein product is CASSPGRRINQPQHF.

This clonotype came up a few times. The J gene is TRBJ1-1, the V gene TRBV5-1; D is unclear. CDR3 length: 15 residues. The germline V gene encodes CDR1 SGHRS and CDR2 YFSETQ. V lost 2 bases and J 1 base, leaving 12 bases between the germline ends. CDR3 nucleotides: TGCGCCAGCAGCTTCTCGCTTATGGGGAACACTGAAGCTTTCTTT. Its protein product is CASSFSLMGNTEAFF.

The chain joins TRBV4-1 to TRBJ1-2; D is undetermined. The CDR3 extends over 13 amino acids. The germline V gene has CDR1 MGHRA and CDR2 YSYEKL. Trimming shortened V by 6 bases and J by 4 bases, and 12 bases separated the two germline ends. This chain's CDR3 is CASSSRGSYGYTF. The CDR3 bases are TGCGCCAGCAGTTCCAGAGGTAGCTATGGCTACACCTTC.

To note about this clonotype: With a much larger clone just one base away, this may be a read error. This chain uses TRBV7-9 with TRBJ2-3; D not certain. The CDR3 runs to 13 residues. Germline CDR1 SEHNR, CDR2 FQNEAQ (reference sequence). CDR3 protein: CASSFGSQDTHYF. The CDR3, as DNA: TGTGCCAGCAGCTTTGGTAGTCAAGATACGCATTATTTT. The full variable domain, in which reference TRBV7-9 and TRBJ2-3 provide the parts outside the CDR3, is DTGVSQNPRHKITKRGQNVTFRCDPISEHNRLYWYRQTLGQGPEFLTYFQNEAQLEKSRLLSDRFSAERPKGSFSTLEIQRTEQGDSAMYLCASSFGSQDTHYFGPGTRLTVL.

This clonotype has just a few counts. The rearrangement joins TRBV7-2 to TRBJ2-7; D unclear. This CDR3 comprises 15 residues. Germline V gene sequence: CDR1 SGHTA, CDR2 FQGNSA. Trimming left V 3 bases short and J 3 bases short, with 15 bases between. The CDR3 sequence: CASSFDGRPFYEQYF. The CDR3 DNA reads as TGTGCCAGCAGCTTCGACGGCCGACCTTTCTACGAGCAGTACTTC.

V gene TRBV3-1 combines with J gene TRBJ2-1; TRBD1 matches at 8 bases. In germline, CDR1 is LGHDT, CDR2 YNNKEL (reference sequence). The CDR3 extends over 12 amino acids. With V trimmed by 6 bases and J by 12 bases, 7 bases remained unmatched. DNA of the CDR3: TGTGCCAGCAGTTTTACCGGGACAGGGCAGTTCTTC. Its translation is CASSFTGTGQFF.

The chain links TRBV29-1 to TRBJ1-2, with 8 bases that match TRBD1. The CDR3 has 15 residues. Germline-derived CDR1 and CDR2 are SQVTM and ANQGSEA. V lost 2 bases to trimming and J lost 3 bases; unmatched junction nucleotides: 8. CDR3 in amino acids: CSVEWTGPGDYGYTF. DNA for the CDR3: TGCAGCGTTGAATGGACAGGGCCAGGGGACTATGGCTACACCTTC.

V gene TRBV29-1 combines with J gene TRBJ1-1; no firm D call. Per the germline V gene, CDR1 is SQVTM and CDR2 is ANQGSEA. Trimming took off 5 bases at V and 0 bases at J, with 7 bases between the two ends. The CDR3 is made up of 12 amino acids. The CDR3 sequence is CSVQRMNTEAFF. The CDR3 DNA follows: TGCAGCGTTCAGAGGATGAACACTGAAGCTTTCTTT.

This clonotype was recorded a few times. The chain uses TRBV20-1 and TRBJ1-3; TRBD1 aligns across 10 bases. Per germline, CDR1 DFQATT and CDR2 SNEGSKA (reference sequence). Germline trimming cut 5 bases from V and 3 bases from J; bases unmatched to any gene: 10. The CDR3 spans 16 residues. CDR3 in amino acids: CSADQKGQGFGNTIYF. CDR3 sequence (DNA): TGCAGTGCTGACCAGAAGGGACAGGGGTTTGGAAACACCATATATTTT.

V usage is TRBV4-2 and J usage is TRBJ1-3; perhaps TRBD1 as D (6 bases). The CDR3 covers 17 residues. Germline lookup yields CDR1 LGHNA and CDR2 YNFKEQ. V was clipped by 1 base and J by 0 bases, with 13 bases between them. The CDR3 bases are TGTGCCAGCAGCCAAGTTTCCGGGGGCAACTCTGGAAACACCATATATTTT. It encodes CASSQVSGGNSGNTIYF.

This clonotype was found a few times. At one of its ends the junction is not consistent with the germline gene, which may arise from a read error. V and J are TRBV10-2 and TRBJ2-2; 10 nucleotides match TRBD2. Germline V lookup: CDR1 WSHSY, CDR2 SAAADI. This CDR3 contains 17 residues. CDR3 sequence: CASRAGLAEMNTRELFF. The CDR3 region has the DNA TGCGCCAGCAGAGCCGGACTAGCGGAGATGAACACCAGGGAGCTGTTTTTT.

This clonotype was picked up one time. Just one base apart from a much larger clone, this may be a read error. V is TRBV7-9 and J is TRBJ2-3, with D tentatively TRBD2 (5 bases). The V end lost 4 bases, the J end lost 1 base, and 15 bases lay between the germline ends. The germline V gene has CDR1 SEHNR and CDR2 FQNEAQ (reference sequence). This CDR3 is 16 amino acids long. CDR3 sequence: CASSSRGSVGTDTQYF. DNA for the CDR3: TGTGCCAGCAGCTCCCGGGGTAGCGTGGGCACAGATACGCAGTATTTT.

The chain uses TRBV7-8 and TRBJ1-2, with D possibly TRBD1 on 5 matching bases. The V gene's germline CDR1 is SGHVS and CDR2 FQNEAQ. The CDR3 covers 16 residues. Trimming pared 3 bases from V and 0 bases from J, leaving 14 bases between. The CDR3 coding sequence is TGTGCCAGCAGCTTGGGGACCGTCACTTCTAACTATGGCTACACCTTC. Translated, it gives CASSLGTVTSNYGYTF.

The chain joins TRBV29-1 to TRBJ2-5; D might be TRBD1 or TRBD2, each matching 5 bases. V was trimmed by 3 bases and J by 5 bases, leaving 13 bases between them. The CDR3 has 13 amino acids. CDR1 is SQVTM, CDR2 ANQGSEA, per germline. The CDR3 region has the DNA TGCAGCGTTGAGATTATGGGACCTGAGACCCAGTACTTC. The encoded protein is CSVEIMGPETQYF.

This clonotype appeared many times. The genes are TRBV7-3 and TRBJ1-1, with D uncertain. CDR3 length equals 14 residues. Between the trimmed V and J ends, which lost 3 bases and 0 bases, there was a span of 8 bases. Germline CDR1 SGHTA, CDR2 FQGTGA. The CDR3 nucleotides read TGTGCCAGCAGCTTCCAATCCTTGAACACTGAAGCTTTCTTT. Encoded protein: CASSFQSLNTEAFF.

This clonotype turned up a few times. In DNA form, the CDR3 reads TGTGCCAGCAGCCCTAATGTCGGGGGTTATACGCAGTATTTT. Its protein product is CASSPNVGGYTQYF. The chain couples TRBV14 to TRBJ2-3; a possible D gene is TRBD2 (6 bases). Trimming shortened V by 4 bases and J by 7 bases, and 15 bases separated the two germline ends. From germline, CDR1 is SGHDN and CDR2 FVKESK. This CDR3 has 14 residues. The complete variable domain, with remaining parts taken from reference TRBV14 and TRBJ2-3, reads EAGVTQFPSHSVIEKGQTVTLRCDPISGHDNLYWYRRVMGKEIKFLLHFVKESKQDESGMPNNRFLAERTGGTYSTLKVQPAELEDSGVYFCASSPNVGGYTQYFGPGTRLTVL.

This clonotype was recorded a few times. The chain combines TRBV7-9 with TRBJ2-7; no reliable D call. V dropped 0 bases and J dropped 13 bases, with 13 bases sitting between them. Germline V gene lookup returns CDR1 SEHNR and CDR2 FQNEAQ (reference sequence). This CDR3 spans 12 amino acids. DNA of the CDR3: TGTGCCAGCAGCTTAGCGCTAAATATCCAATACTTC. Its translation is CASSLALNIQYF.

This clonotype was observed a handful of times. The chain employs TRBV29-1 and TRBJ2-7, with unresolved D. Germline CDR1 reads SQVTM; CDR2 reads ANQGSEA. CDR3 size: 13 residues. Between the trimmed V and J ends, which lost 1 base and 6 bases, there was a span of 13 bases. CDR3 in DNA: TGCAGCGTTGAAGGCCGCTCAGCCGCCGAGCAGTACTTC. This translates into CSVEGRSAAEQYF.

This clonotype was seen a few times. This chain links TRBV5-1 with TRBJ1-1; TRBD1 agrees at 7 bases. Germline V CDR1 and CDR2: SGHRS, YFSETQ. The CDR3 contains 15 residues. With 0 bases clipped from V and 3 bases from J, the junction kept 5 bases outside the gene matches. The CDR3 sequence: CASSLAGQGDTEAFF. The DNA of the CDR3 is TGCGCCAGCAGCTTGGCCGGGCAGGGGGACACTGAAGCTTTCTTT.

This chain connects TRBV10-2 to TRBJ2-7; D remains ambiguous. CDR1 and CDR2 from the germline V gene are WSHSY and SAAADI. V dropped 6 bases and J dropped 3 bases, with 15 bases sitting between them. The CDR3 runs 14 residues. DNA of the CDR3: TGCGCCAGCAGCCCCCAGCTCATGGGCTACGAGCAGTACTTC. Translation gives CASSPQLMGYEQYF.

On this clonotype itself: One end of the junction does not line up with germline, which may come from a read error. The V call is TRBV5-1, the J call TRBJ1-2; 7 nucleotides align to TRBD1. Germline V gives CDR1 SGHRS, CDR2 YFSETQ. This CDR3 has 14 amino acids. CDR3: CASSGQEVNYSYTF. In DNA form, the CDR3 reads TGCGCCAGCAGCGGACAGGAGGTAAACTATAGCTACACCTTC.

This rearrangement joins TRBV20-1 to TRBJ1-5; D is unresolved. Germline V gene sequence: CDR1 DFQATT, CDR2 SNEGSKA (reference sequence). Trimming cost V 3 bases and J 4 bases, with 13 bases left between them. CDR3 size: 14 residues. The CDR3 loop is CSASGGPGNQPQHF. The CDR3 nucleotides read TGCAGTGCTAGCGGAGGTCCGGGGAATCAGCCCCAGCATTTT.

V usage is TRBV12-3 or TRBV12-4 and J usage is TRBJ2-7; maybe TRBD1 (6 bases). V was cut by 3 bases and J by 5 bases, with 14 bases left in between. CDR3 length: 14 residues. CDR3 bases: TGTGCCAGCAGTTTGTGGGGGCGCAGCCACGAGCAGTACTTC. It yields the protein CASSLWGRSHEQYF.